Shown below are 8 T cell receptor beta chains from a single sample sequenced in a study of shared clonotypes between healthy human individuals (dated by TCRdb to between 2020 and 2021). The receptor library was made with the immunoSEQ multiplex PCR assay. TCRdb took over this immuneACCESS table, retaining in-frame rearrangements with V and J assigned. Such tables are incomplete; in checked studies, under half of the missing clones stem from an unresolved V gene, and the remainder is unexplained. The sample table contains over a million clones; only one count was recorded for around 82% of them. The ten largest clones add up to around 0.6% of the sample. Sequenced material: memory CD4+ T cells from PBMCs. Reading the label with the study, this specimen's cell subset or site is: CD45RA-negative fraction. These receptors were obtained from a man aged 18 to 30 in good health. Some clones in this sample may be carry-over from other donors' samples.

There are a few counts of this clone. V gene TRBV28 combines with J gene TRBJ2-1; 10 bases line up with TRBD2. The CDR3 has 16 residues. Trimming took 2 bases from V and 5 from J; bases not matched to a gene: 6. The germline V gene encodes CDR1 MDHEN and CDR2 SYDVKM. CDR3 coding DNA: TGTGCCAGCAGTTTACTTGGGACTAGCGACAACAATGAGCAGTTCTTC. Protein product: CASSLLGTSDNNEQFF.

The V call is TRBV7-2, the J call TRBJ1-3; possibly TRBD1 for D (5 bases). CDR3 length: 17 amino acids. The V end lost 1 base, the J end lost 0 bases, and 13 bases lay between the germline ends. Germline lookup yields CDR1 SGHTA and CDR2 FQGNSA. CDR3 amino acids: CASSLVGTVPSGNTIYF. The CDR3 bases are TGTGCCAGCAGCTTAGTTGGGACGGTACCCTCTGGAAACACCATATATTTT.

Only a few counts were recorded for this clone. CDR3 bases: TGTGCCAGCAGTTCACCCAGATTTTCTGGGTATGGCTACACCTTC. As protein: CASSSPRFSGYGYTF. This rearrangement joins TRBV28 to TRBJ1-2, with no clear D. V was pared by 4 bases and J by 5 bases, with 17 bases between. The length of the CDR3 is 15 residues. Germline CDR1 and CDR2: MDHEN and SYDVKM.

This clone turned up a few times. The genes are TRBV10-3 and TRBJ1-1, with D perhaps matching TRBD1 (5 bases). The ends were cut back, 3 bases at V and 1 base at J, with 9 bases in the middle. This CDR3 is built from 14 residues. Looked up from germline, CDR1 is ENHRY and CDR2 is SYGVKD. CDR3 sequence (DNA): TGTGCCATCAGTGAAGACAGATCGAACACTGAAGCTTTCTTT. Translated, it gives CAISEDRSNTEAFF.

V gene TRBV6-1 combines with J gene TRBJ1-1, with D hard to call. CDR1 MNHNS and CDR2 SASEGT come from the germline V gene. The CDR3 is 13 residues long. Trimming took off 6 bases at V and 3 bases at J, with 11 bases between the two ends. The CDR3 nucleotides read TGTGCCAGCAGGGAATCAGGCTACACTGAAGCTTTCTTT. It is translated as CASRESGYTEAFF.

Details on this clone: The same CDR3 is also encoded by other DNA sequences in this sample. The rearrangement uses TRBV2 and TRBJ2-5; 9 positions agree with TRBD1. This CDR3 has 15 residues. Germline V gene data show CDR1 as SNHLY and CDR2 as FYNNEI. J was trimmed by 2 bases and V by 3 bases; bases with no gene match: 4. CDR3 residues: CASSDRGQGQETQYF. The DNA for the CDR3 is TGTGCCAGCAGTGATCGGGGACAGGGACAAGAGACCCAGTACTTC.

The chain employs TRBV7-9 and TRBJ2-5; the match to TRBD2 covers 9 bases. J gave up 6 bases and V 0 bases, and 5 bases lay outside the gene matches. The CDR3 has 15 amino acids. Germline CDR1 SEHNR, CDR2 FQNEAQ (reference sequence). The CDR3 nucleotides read TGTGCCAGCAGCTTAGCGGCTAGCGGGGCTCAGACCCAGTACTTC. Residues: CASSLAASGAQTQYF.

Remarks on this clone: A much larger clone lies one base from this, so it may be a read error. This chain connects TRBV7-9 to TRBJ2-3, with a possible D match to TRBD2 (6 bases). V was trimmed by 5 bases and J by 9 bases, leaving 12 bases between them. The CDR3 has 12 residues. Germline V gene lookup returns CDR1 SEHNR and CDR2 FQNEAQ (reference sequence). CDR3 protein: CASSRTTATQYF. CDR3 in DNA: TGTGCCAGCAGCCGGACTACAGCGACGCAGTATTTT.